This T cell receptor beta chain is from a study of blood T cell repertoires in COVID-19. Study-level background: Italy, Spain and the United States were the sources of the convalescent and acute COVID-19 samples. T cells, B-cell-depleted T cells, or PBMCs provided the cDNA or gDNA that served as material.

This clone was recorded a few times. This CDR3 spans 14 amino acids. From germline, CDR1 is SSHAT and CDR2 FNYEAQ (reference sequence). Trimming took 5 bases from V and 0 from J, leaving 8 bases between them. Original processing notes: Reference gene primer amplification gave nucleated cell count estimates. The protocol was immunoSEQ multiplex PCR, while the TCRdb copy is restricted to in-frame clones and leaves out a portion. That table gives V, J and clone size, and the DNA gave D and trimming. Among about 200,000 clones listed, 82% were seen once. Material: peripheral blood. This receptor was identified in a woman between 40 and 50 years old with acute or convalescent COVID-19. The gene calls are TRBV7-7 and TRBJ2-1, with D hard to call. The CDR3 DNA reads as TGTGCCAGCAGCGCCCTCAGCTCCTACAATGAGCAGTTCTTC. Residues: CASSALSSYNEQFF.